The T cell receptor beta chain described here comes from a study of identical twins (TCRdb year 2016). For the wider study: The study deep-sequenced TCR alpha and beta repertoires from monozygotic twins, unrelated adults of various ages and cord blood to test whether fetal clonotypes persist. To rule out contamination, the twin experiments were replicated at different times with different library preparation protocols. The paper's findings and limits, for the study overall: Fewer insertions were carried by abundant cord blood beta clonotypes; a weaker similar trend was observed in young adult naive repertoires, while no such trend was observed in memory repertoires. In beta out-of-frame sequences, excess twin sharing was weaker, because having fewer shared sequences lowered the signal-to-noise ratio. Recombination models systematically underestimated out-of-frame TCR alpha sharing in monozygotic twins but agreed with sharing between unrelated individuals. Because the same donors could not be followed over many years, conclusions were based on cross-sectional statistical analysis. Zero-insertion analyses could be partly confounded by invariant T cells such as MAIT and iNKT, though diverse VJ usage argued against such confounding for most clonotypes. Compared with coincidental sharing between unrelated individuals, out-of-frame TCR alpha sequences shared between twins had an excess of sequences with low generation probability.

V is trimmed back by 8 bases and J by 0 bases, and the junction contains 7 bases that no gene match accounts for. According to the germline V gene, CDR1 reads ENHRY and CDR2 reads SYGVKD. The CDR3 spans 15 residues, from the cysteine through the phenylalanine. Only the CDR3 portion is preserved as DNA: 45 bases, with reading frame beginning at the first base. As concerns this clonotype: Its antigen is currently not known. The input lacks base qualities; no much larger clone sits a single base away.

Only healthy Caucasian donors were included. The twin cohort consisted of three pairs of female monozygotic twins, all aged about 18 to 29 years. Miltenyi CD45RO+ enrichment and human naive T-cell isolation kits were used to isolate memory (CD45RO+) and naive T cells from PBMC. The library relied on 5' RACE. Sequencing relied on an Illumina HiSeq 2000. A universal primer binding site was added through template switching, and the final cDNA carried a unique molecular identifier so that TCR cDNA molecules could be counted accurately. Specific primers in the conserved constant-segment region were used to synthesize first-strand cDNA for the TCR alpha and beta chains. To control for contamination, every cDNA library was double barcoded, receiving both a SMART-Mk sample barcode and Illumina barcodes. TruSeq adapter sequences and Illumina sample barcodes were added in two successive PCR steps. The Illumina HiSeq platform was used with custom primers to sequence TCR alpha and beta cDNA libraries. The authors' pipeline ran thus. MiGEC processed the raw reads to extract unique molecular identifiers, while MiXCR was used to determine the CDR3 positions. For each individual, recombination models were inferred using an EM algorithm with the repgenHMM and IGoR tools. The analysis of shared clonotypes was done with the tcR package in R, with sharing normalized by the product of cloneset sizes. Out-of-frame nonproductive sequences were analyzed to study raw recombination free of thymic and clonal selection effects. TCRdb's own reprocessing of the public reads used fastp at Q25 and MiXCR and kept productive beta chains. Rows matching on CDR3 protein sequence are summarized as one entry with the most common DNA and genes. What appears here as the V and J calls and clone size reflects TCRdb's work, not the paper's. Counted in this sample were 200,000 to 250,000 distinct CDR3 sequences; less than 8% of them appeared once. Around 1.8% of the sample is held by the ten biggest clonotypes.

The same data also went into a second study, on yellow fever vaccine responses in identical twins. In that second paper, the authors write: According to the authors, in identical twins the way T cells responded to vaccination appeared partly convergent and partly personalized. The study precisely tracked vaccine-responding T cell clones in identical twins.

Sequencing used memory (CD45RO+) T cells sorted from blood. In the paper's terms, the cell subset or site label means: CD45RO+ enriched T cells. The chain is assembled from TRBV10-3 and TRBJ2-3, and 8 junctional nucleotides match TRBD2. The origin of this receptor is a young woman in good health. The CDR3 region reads CAIGISGVSTDTQYF. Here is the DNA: TGTGCCATCGGCATTAGCGGGGTTAGCACAGATACGCAGTATTTT.